This T cell receptor (beta chain) was sequenced during a study of T-cell memory formation after mild COVID-19. About the study: In these data, TCR clusters were largely donor specific. The study, taken as a whole, reports: Some SARS-CoV-2-responding clones were already detected in memory before infection. Contracting CD4+ clones sat mainly in CM and EM; CD8+ in EMRA.

Details on this clonotype: The antigen remains unidentified.

MiXCR, run by TCRdb on the 5' RACE reads, gives a single entry per CDR3 protein. This table holds 65,000 to 90,000 distinct CDR3 sequences, more than 11% found once. The source material was PBMCs or a T cell subset sorted from them (not recorded which). This sequence was found in an adult woman who had mild COVID-19 (a few samples of this study predate the infection). Cell type and time point are not known.

As DNA, the CDR3 is TGTGCCAGCAGTCTAACGGATGAGCAGTTCTTC. Translation: CASSLTDEQFF. This chain uses TRBV12-3 or TRBV12-4 with TRBJ2-1; unclear D gene. Trimming cost V 5 bases and J 8 bases, with 7 bases left between them. This CDR3 spans 11 amino acids.